One and the same sample provided the 31 T cell receptor beta chains below, sequenced in a study of blood T cell repertoires in COVID-19. Sequenced by immunoSEQ multiplex PCR; TCRdb stores in-frame clones only, minus some. The repertoire holds tens of thousands of clones, with 80% to 95% as singletons. Input material: peripheral blood. These TCRs come from a man aged 18 to 35 with COVID-19, enrolled during active disease.

This clone was observed a few times. The J gene is TRBJ2-1, the V gene TRBV6-4, with 8 bases aligning to TRBD1. Germline trimming cut 3 bases from V and 9 bases from J; bases unmatched to any gene: 7. Germline V gives CDR1 MRHNA, CDR2 SNTAGT. The CDR3 runs 14 residues. The CDR3 nucleotides are TGTGCCAGCAGTGATACGGACAGGGTAACTGAGCAGTTCTTC. Encoded protein: CASSDTDRVTEQFF.

J is TRBJ1-4 and V is TRBV5-1; 8 bases are shared with TRBD1. Germline V gene lookup returns CDR1 SGHRS and CDR2 YFSETQ. The V segment lost 4 bases and the J segment 6 bases; nucleotides outside the gene matches: 17. The CDR3 is made up of 18 amino acids. The CDR3 here is CASSSRDRPLHSYEKLFF. The CDR3 bases are TGCGCCAGCAGCAGCCGGGACAGGCCCCTACATTCCTATGAAAAACTGTTTTTT.

This sequence joins TRBV4-1 and TRBJ2-6; possible D gene TRBD2, 6 bases. Germline V gene sequence: CDR1 MGHRA, CDR2 YSYEKL. This CDR3 comprises 17 residues. V was cut by 3 bases and J by 1 base, with 13 bases left in between. The CDR3 loop reads CASSQSPGGSGANVLTF. Written as DNA, the CDR3 is TGCGCCAGCAGCCAGAGCCCAGGAGGGTCTGGGGCCAACGTCCTGACTTTC.

The chain combines TRBV10-2 with TRBJ2-7; TRBD2 matches 9 bases. Germline CDR1 and CDR2: WSHSY and SAAADI. The CDR3 consists of 17 residues. Germline trimming cut 2 bases from V and 2 bases from J; bases unmatched to any gene: 10. CDR3 coding DNA: TGCGCCAGCAGTGAGAAAGCGGGAGGATCAGAAACCTACGAGCAGTACTTC. Translation gives CASSEKAGGSETYEQYF.

The V and J genes are TRBV14 and TRBJ1-1; D ambiguous. Germline assignment: CDR1 SGHDN and CDR2 FVKESK. The CDR3 spans 12 residues. With 1 base removed from V and 2 bases from J, the gap between germline ends came to 2 bases. CDR3 in DNA: TGTGCCAGCAGCCAAGTAAACACTGAAGCTTTCTTT. Its translation is CASSQVNTEAFF.

A single count supports this clone. The chain uses TRBV10-3 and TRBJ1-6; TRBD1 matches at 7 bases. V dropped 6 bases and J dropped 5; count of bases not matched to a gene: 7. Germline values: CDR1 ENHRY, CDR2 SYGVKD. There are 15 residues in the CDR3. The CDR3 DNA is TGTGCCATCAGCTTGGGACAGCAAGATAATTCACCCCTCCACTTT. Its protein product is CAISLGQQDNSPLHF.

The chain recombines TRBV9 with TRBJ2-1; 9 bases fit TRBD2. With 4 bases clipped from V and 8 bases from J, the junction kept 10 bases outside the gene matches. This CDR3 region has 15 residues. Germline loops: CDR1 SGDLS, CDR2 YYNGEE. CDR3 residues: CASSPSGTSLYEQFF. The CDR3 DNA is TGTGCCAGCAGCCCTTCCGGGACTAGCTTATATGAGCAGTTCTTC.

The chain uses TRBV5-1 and TRBJ1-2; D is possibly TRBD1 (5 bases). Germline values: CDR1 SGHRS, CDR2 YFSETQ. The CDR3 is made up of 15 amino acids. V gave up 2 bases and J gave up 1 base, with 12 bases separating them. CDR3 coding DNA: TGCGCCAGCAGCTTCCAGGGCTCAAATAACTATGGCTACACCTTC. Translated, it gives CASSFQGSNNYGYTF.

This chain links TRBV21-1 with TRBJ1-4. TRBV21-1 is an annotated pseudogene. This CDR3 contains 16 residues. CDR3 nucleotides: TGTGCCAGCAGCAATACCTACAGGCGGGGTAATGAAAAACTGCTTTTT. Translated, it gives CASSNTYRRGNEKLLF.

This chain links TRBV6-6 with TRBJ2-3; no clear D. The V gene's germline CDR1 is MNHNY and CDR2 SVGAGI (reference sequence). Trimming removed 6 bases from V and 6 bases from J, with 13 bases in between. This CDR3 has 13 amino acids. CDR3: CASSLSSADTQYF. The CDR3 region has the DNA TGTGCCAGCAGCCTTTCCAGCGCGGATACGCAGTATTTT.

The CDR3 region is CATSSRLAGPFGNEQYF. The CDR3 DNA follows: TGTGCCACCAGCAGTCGACTAGCGGGCCCGTTTGGGAACGAGCAGTACTTC. The chain links TRBV15 to TRBJ2-7; TRBD2 aligns across 10 bases. Germline loops: CDR1 LNHNV, CDR2 YYDKDF (reference sequence). With V trimmed by 3 bases and J by 5 bases, 13 bases remained unmatched. The CDR3 has 17 amino acids. The variable domain in full, with the rest retrieved from reference TRBV15 and TRBJ2-7, is DAMVIQNPRYQVTQFGKPVTLSCSQTLNHNVMYWYQQKSSQAPKLLFHYYDKDFNNEADTPDNFQSRRPNTSFCFLDIRSPGLGDTAMYLCATSSRLAGPFGNEQYFGPGTRLTVT.

The rearrangement uses TRBV20-1 and TRBJ1-2; D remains unclear. Germline V gene data show CDR1 as DFQATT and CDR2 as SNEGSKA (reference sequence). The V end lost 3 bases, the J end lost 1 base, and 9 bases lay between the germline ends. This CDR3 comprises 13 residues. The CDR3 DNA sequence: TGCAGTGCTAGTGGCAGTATTAACTATGGCTACACCTTC. It yields the protein CSASGSINYGYTF.

The CDR3 region is CASSERQKGYTF. The CDR3 nucleotides are TGTGCCAGCAGCGAAAGACAGAAAGGCTACACCTTC. The rearrangement links TRBV2 to TRBJ1-2; tentatively, D is TRBD1 (5 bases). V dropped 6 bases and J dropped 8 bases, with 13 bases sitting between them. Germline V gene lookup returns CDR1 SNHLY and CDR2 FYNNEI. This CDR3 is built from 12 residues.

J is TRBJ1-2 and V is TRBV4-1; 8 nucleotides agree with TRBD1. CDR1 and CDR2 (germline): MGHRA, YSYEKL. V trimming: 5 bases; J trimming: 8 bases; junction bases outside the gene matches: 16. The CDR3 has 16 residues. The CDR3 here is CASSRTGPFDSIGYTF. For the CDR3, the DNA is TGCGCCAGCAGCAGGACAGGGCCCTTTGACTCGATCGGCTACACCTTC.

The rearrangement links TRBV28 to TRBJ1-5, with TRBD1 identical over 7 bases. The CDR3 is made up of 16 amino acids. J was trimmed by 3 bases and V by 5 bases; bases with no gene match: 10. In germline, CDR1 is MDHEN, CDR2 SYDVKM. CDR3 region: CASSGQAGVSNQPQHF. The CDR3 DNA reads as TGTGCCAGCAGTGGACAGGCCGGTGTCTCCAATCAGCCCCAGCATTTT.

The V and J genes are TRBV21-1 and TRBJ2-7; TRBD1, the table's D call, lacks a check against the DNA. TRBV21-1 is recorded as a pseudogene. The CDR3 sequence is 13 residues long. The CDR3 region is CASSTTGWREQYF. In nucleotides, the CDR3 is TGTGCCAGCAGCACGACAGGGTGGCGCGAGCAGTACTTC.

The CDR3 region has the DNA TGTGCCAGCAACCAGTATAAAACCTCCTACGAGCAGTACTTC. Amino acid sequence: CASNQYKTSYEQYF. V and J are TRBV28 and TRBJ2-7; D ambiguous. CDR3 size: 14 residues. The V gene's germline CDR1 is MDHEN and CDR2 SYDVKM. Trimming shortened V by 7 bases and J by 0 bases, and 13 bases separated the two germline ends.

The rearrangement uses TRBV7-8 and TRBJ2-6; D perhaps matches TRBD1 (5 bases). The germline V gene has CDR1 SGHVS and CDR2 FQNEAQ. This CDR3 spans 17 amino acids. Trimming removed 2 bases at V and 0 bases at J, with 11 bases between. The CDR3 nucleotides are TGTGCCAGCAGCTTACCCCCTGACAGCTCTGGGGCCAACGTCCTGACTTTC. Translating it yields CASSLPPDSSGANVLTF.

CDR3 region: CASSLAGGNTEAFF. For the CDR3, the DNA is TGTGCCAGCAGCTTGGCCGGTGGGAACACTGAAGCTTTCTTT. V and J are TRBV5-4 and TRBJ1-1; D is undetermined. The germline CDR1 and CDR2 sequences are SGHNT and YYREEE (reference sequence). V dropped 0 bases and J dropped 1 base, with 7 bases sitting between them. The CDR3 consists of 14 residues.

The rearrangement links TRBV11-2 to TRBJ1-6; maybe TRBD1 (6 bases). The CDR3 length is 17 residues. Germline loops: CDR1 SGHAT, CDR2 FQNNGV. The V end was cut by 5 bases, the J end by 2 bases, with 16 bases between. The CDR3 DNA reads as TGTGCCAGCAGCCGATCTCTGACAGGAGCCTATAATTCACCCCTCCACTTT. Its protein product is CASSRSLTGAYNSPLHF.

The chain carries TRBV5-4 and TRBJ1-4; 9 bases fit TRBD1. J lost 0 bases, V lost 4 bases, and 7 bases had no gene match. Germline CDR1 SGHNT, CDR2 YYREEE (reference sequence). The CDR3 covers 17 residues. CDR3 DNA sequence: TGTGCCAGCAGCCGCGGGACAGGGCGAACAACTAATGAAAAACTGTTTTTT. Protein product: CASSRGTGRTTNEKLFF.

The gene calls are TRBV13 and TRBJ1-3; D not resolved. The germline CDR1 and CDR2 sequences are PRHDT and FYEKMQ (reference sequence). The CDR3 has 13 amino acids. V lost 3 bases and J 0 bases, leaving 3 bases between the germline ends. The CDR3 DNA reads as TGTGCCAGCAGCTTCGGCTCTGGAAACACCATATATTTT. Translation gives CASSFGSGNTIYF.

V and J are TRBV7-2 and TRBJ1-1, with D unresolved. The V end was cut by 5 bases, the J end by 1 base, with 8 bases between. The germline CDR1 and CDR2 sequences are SGHTA and FQGNSA. This CDR3 has 13 residues. CDR3 region: CASSAGRNTEAFF. DNA for the CDR3: TGTGCCAGCAGCGCCGGGAGGAACACTGAAGCTTTCTTT.

V gene TRBV3-1 (or the pseudogene TRBV3-2) combines with J gene TRBJ2-2, with TRBD2 matching 12 bases. The V gene's germline CDR1 is LGHDT and CDR2 YNNKEL (reference sequence). V lost 0 bases and J lost 1; bases outside the gene matches: 3. This CDR3 has 18 amino acids. Here the CDR3 reads CASSQEASGRGNTGELFF. CDR3 sequence (DNA): TGTGCCAGCAGCCAAGAGGCTAGCGGGAGGGGGAACACCGGGGAGCTGTTTTTT.

The CDR3 loop is CASSHYLEAGWQSSYEQYF. The CDR3 DNA reads TGCGCCAGCAGCCATTACCTCGAGGCGGGTTGGCAGAGCTCCTACGAGCAGTACTTC. The V and J genes are TRBV4-3 and TRBJ2-7; D is possibly TRBD2 (5 bases). CDR3 length: 19 amino acids. Germline lookup yields CDR1 LGHNA and CDR2 YSLEER. Trimming shortened V by 3 bases and J by 0 bases, and 24 bases separated the two germline ends.

Only one count was recorded for this clone. The chain employs TRBV7-6 and TRBJ2-1; TRBD2 matches 10 bases. Per germline, CDR1 SGHVS and CDR2 FNYEAQ. There are 18 residues in the CDR3. Trimming took 0 bases from V and 6 from J; bases not matched to a gene: 11. The DNA of the CDR3 is TGTGCCAGCAGCTTAGCTCCTCCCCTAGCGGGAGAACGCAATGAGCAGTTCTTC. This sequence encodes CASSLAPPLAGERNEQFF.

The table lists this clone with a few counts. The chain joins TRBV28 to TRBJ2-2; TRBD2 aligns across 10 bases. J lost 0 bases, V lost 3 bases, and 10 bases had no gene match. This CDR3 is 19 amino acids long. Germline CDR1 is MDHEN and CDR2 is SYDVKM. The CDR3: CASSFPGTSVSANTGELFF. DNA for the CDR3: TGTGCCAGCAGTTTCCCCGGGACTAGCGTTTCTGCGAACACCGGGGAGCTGTTTTTT.

The chain is built from TRBV6-2 or TRBV6-3 and TRBJ2-3; D is unresolved. Germline loops: CDR1 MNHEY, CDR2 SVGEGT. V was clipped by 2 bases and J by 2 bases, with 11 bases between them. The CDR3 is 15 amino acids. The CDR3 is CASSYSSVHTDTQYF. CDR3 bases: TGTGCCAGCAGTTACAGTTCCGTACACACAGATACGCAGTATTTT.

This chain links TRBV11-3 with TRBJ2-1; TRBD2 matches at 7 bases. In germline, CDR1 is SGHNT, CDR2 YENEEA. V lost 1 base, J lost 3 bases, and 12 bases stayed unmatched. The CDR3 runs to 18 residues. The CDR3 sequence: CASSLGTARGGDYNEQFF. The CDR3 DNA follows: TGTGCCAGCAGCTTAGGAACAGCTCGTGGGGGGGACTACAATGAGCAGTTCTTC.

This clone was detected only a few times. The chain combines TRBV28 with TRBJ2-7, with 10 bases fitting TRBD1. The CDR3 is 13 residues long. The junction had 0 bases not matched to a gene; V was cut back by 2 bases and J by 5 bases. The germline V gene encodes CDR1 MDHEN and CDR2 SYDVKM. The chain's CDR3 is CASSLGTGDEQYF. CDR3 in DNA: TGTGCCAGCAGTTTAGGGACAGGGGACGAGCAGTACTTC.

The chain is built from TRBV27 and TRBJ2-3; D may be TRBD2 (6 bases). Germline CDR1 MNHEY, CDR2 SMNVEV (reference sequence). Trimming removed 5 bases from V and 0 bases from J, with 9 bases in between. The CDR3 spans 14 residues. The CDR3 sequence is CASSIGTSTDTQYF. The CDR3, as DNA: TGTGCCAGCAGTATAGGGACTAGCACAGATACGCAGTATTTT.